The 9 T cell receptor beta chains below all came from one sample that was sequenced in a study of blood T cell repertoires in COVID-19. Here immunoSEQ multiplex PCR was the method, and the copy in TCRdb shows in-frame clones only, minus some. The sample consists of approximately 180,000 clones, 70% to 90% of them appearing once. Sequencing was carried out using peripheral blood. The receptors were sampled from a man in his 60s with acute or convalescent COVID-19.

The chain uses TRBV11-2 and TRBJ2-1; 9 positions match TRBD2. CDR3 length equals 15 residues. Germline V gene data show CDR1 as SGHAT and CDR2 as FQNNGV. Trimming at V came to 0 bases and at J to 10 bases, leaving 7 bases not matched to a gene. The CDR3 region is CASSLEGASGTEQFF. In nucleotides, the CDR3 is TGTGCCAGCAGCTTAGAAGGGGCTAGCGGGACCGAGCAGTTCTTC.

The chain employs TRBV6-2 or TRBV6-3 and TRBJ2-5; a weak D match, TRBD1 (6 bases). Between the trimmed V and J ends, which lost 5 bases and 5 bases, there was a span of 12 bases. The CDR3 spans 13 residues. Germline CDR1 is MNHEY and CDR2 is SVGEGT. The CDR3 reads CASSLGTLETQYF. For the CDR3, the DNA is TGTGCCAGCAGTCTAGGGACATTGGAGACCCAGTACTTC.

This sequence joins TRBV27 and TRBJ2-5; 9 positions match TRBD1. Looked up from germline, CDR1 is MNHEY and CDR2 is SMNVEV (reference sequence). V dropped 8 bases and J dropped 5; count of bases not matched to a gene: 9. CDR3 length: 14 residues. The CDR3 sequence is CASGPGQGRETQYF. The CDR3 DNA is TGTGCCAGCGGTCCGGGACAGGGACGGGAGACCCAGTACTTC.

This rearrangement joins TRBV28 to TRBJ2-1, with 7 bases lining up with TRBD1. CDR1 is MDHEN and CDR2 is SYDVKM in the germline V gene. CDR3 length: 13 amino acids. After removal of 5 bases from V and 8 bases from J, the junction contained 6 bases not matched to a gene. In nucleotides, the CDR3 is TGTGCCAGCAGTCATACAGGGGTTGATGAGCAGTTCTTC. Its translation is CASSHTGVDEQFF. Using reference TRBV28 and TRBJ2-1 for the parts outside the CDR3, the full variable domain is DVKVTQSSRYLVKRTGEKVFLECVQDMDHENMFWYRQDPGLGLRLIYFSYDVKMKEKGDIPEGYSVSREKKERFSLILESASTNQTSMYLCASSHTGVDEQFFGPGTRLTVL.

The V gene is TRBV5-1, the J gene TRBJ1-5; 9 positions agree with TRBD1. The germline V gene has CDR1 SGHRS and CDR2 YFSETQ. The CDR3 totals 15 residues. Trimming took 0 bases from V and 7 from J; bases not matched to a gene: 5. CDR3 DNA: TGCGCCAGCAGCTTGGGGACAGGGGAAAGGCAGCCCCAGCATTTT. Protein sequence: CASSLGTGERQPQHF.

The rearrangement uses TRBV2 and TRBJ1-1; D ambiguous. CDR3 length: 12 amino acids. The germline V gene encodes CDR1 SNHLY and CDR2 FYNNEI. Trimming removed 7 bases at V and 4 bases at J, with 10 bases between. DNA of the CDR3: TGTGCCAGCACCACGAGCGCCACTGAAGCTTTCTTT. Its translation: CASTTSATEAFF.

The chain recombines TRBV5-1 with TRBJ1-1; 7 nucleotides line up with TRBD1. This CDR3 has 14 amino acids. The ends lost 4 bases at V and 4 bases at J; junction bases unmatched: 7. The V gene's germline CDR1 is SGHRS and CDR2 YFSETQ. CDR3 sequence (DNA): TGCGCCAGCAGCCTAGGGGGCGGCGGCACTGAAGCTTTCTTT. Amino acid sequence: CASSLGGGGTEAFF.

The chain carries TRBV5-1 and TRBJ1-4; no firm D call. The CDR3 covers 15 residues. With 0 bases removed from V and 0 bases from J, the gap between germline ends came to 6 bases. The V gene's germline CDR1 is SGHRS and CDR2 YFSETQ. CDR3 nucleotides: TGCGCCAGCAGCTTGGGAGGGACAACTAATGAAAAACTGTTTTTT. Protein: CASSLGGTTNEKLFF.

The rearrangement links TRBV28 to TRBJ1-2; 12 nucleotides line up with TRBD1. The V segment lost 5 bases and the J segment 8 bases; nucleotides outside the gene matches: 15. CDR1 and CDR2 (germline): MDHEN, SYDVKM. The CDR3 sequence is 17 residues long. CDR3 residues: CASSSPTSGQGAEGYTF. The DNA for the CDR3 is TGTGCCAGCAGTAGCCCCACCTCGGGACAGGGGGCAGAGGGCTACACCTTC.